These 10 T cell receptor beta chains share one sample of origin, sequenced in a study of tumor-infiltrating lymphocytes in primary liver carcinoma. The input was 450 to 550 ng total RNA; TCR beta cDNA was made from it with a constant-region primer. Employing slightly modified ARM-PCR, three nested multiplex PCR rounds were run, and these gave rise to the TCR beta libraries. It was with TRBV1-TRBV30 forward primers and a C-beta reverse primer that the first two PCR rounds were run, at about 10 cycles each. Each CDR3 protein gets one entry after TCRdb re-called the multiplex PCR reads with MiXCR. The data show about 120,000 distinct CDR3 sequences, around 62% seen once. Total RNA and DNA came together from approximately 22-30 mg of bulk tissue without cell sorting. The sequencing input was liver tumor tissue from sampling region 1. Indicated subset: tumor region T1, superior pole. Receptors originate from a woman aged 55 to 70 with primary liver carcinoma and hepatitis B virus infection.

This chain uses TRBV7-9 with TRBJ2-1, with a possible D match to TRBD2 (6 bases). In germline, CDR1 is SEHNR, CDR2 FQNEAQ (reference sequence). The CDR3 contains 17 residues. V was trimmed by 3 bases and J by 5 bases, leaving 20 bases between them. The CDR3 here is CASSFETGLGTHNEQFF. The CDR3 DNA follows: TGTGCCAGCAGCTTCGAGACGGGGCTCGGGACTCACAATGAGCAGTTCTTC.

V gene TRBV11-2 combines with J gene TRBJ2-3; 10 bases agree with TRBD2. The ends lost 0 bases at V and 8 bases at J; junction bases unmatched: 11. Looked up from germline, CDR1 is SGHAT and CDR2 is FQNNGV. This CDR3 comprises 17 residues. The CDR3 DNA reads as TGTGCCAGCAGCTTAGAGGGAGCGGGAGGGATCGCAGGTACGCAGTATTTT. Translated, it gives CASSLEGAGGIAGTQYF.

The chain links TRBV4-2 to TRBJ2-3; 8 bases agree with TRBD2. V trimming: 10 bases; J trimming: 5 bases; junction bases outside the gene matches: 20. The germline V gene encodes CDR1 LGHNA and CDR2 YNFKEQ. This CDR3 is built from 17 residues. For the CDR3, the DNA is TGTGCCAACTTAGGGCTCAGGGTAGCGGGAAGAAAAGATACGCAGTATTTT. Translated: CANLGLRVAGRKDTQYF.

V gene TRBV11-3 combines with J gene TRBJ2-3; D is tentatively TRBD1 or TRBD2 (5 bases each). The V gene's germline CDR1 is SGHNT and CDR2 YENEEA. The CDR3 loop spans 15 amino acids. With 10 bases removed from V and 14 bases from J, the gap between germline ends came to 31 bases. The CDR3 nucleotides read TGTGCCAACAGGCGAGGGGATGGGAAAACAGACATGCGGTATTTT. Amino acids: CANRRGDGKTDMRYF.

V usage is TRBV7-3 and J usage is TRBJ1-3; D uncertain. Trimming left V 11 bases short and J 0 bases short, with 11 bases between. Per the germline V gene, CDR1 is SGHTA and CDR2 is FQGTGA. CDR3 length: 13 amino acids. CDR3 in DNA: TGTGCCCTGGGCGGCCGCTCTGGAAACACCATATATTTT. Protein: CALGGRSGNTIYF.

With respect to this clonotype: Relative to the germline gene, one junction end is altered; a read error may explain this. This sequence joins TRBV11-2 and TRBJ1-2, with 8 bases that match TRBD1. The CDR3 totals 15 residues. Germline assignment: CDR1 SGHAT and CDR2 FQNNGV. The chain's CDR3 is CSSSSDRVYLHGYTF. The CDR3 DNA sequence: TGTTCCAGCAGCTCGGACAGGGTGTACCTTCATGGCTACACCTTC.

This clonotype turned up a few times. The genes are TRBV5-4 and TRBJ2-1; TRBD2 aligns across 11 bases. The trim removed 2 bases at V and 2 bases at J, leaving 6 bases unmatched. This CDR3 contains 17 residues. Germline CDR1 SGHNT, CDR2 YYREEE (reference sequence). CDR3 sequence (DNA): TGTGCCAGCAGCTTAAGTCGACTAGCGGGGCCCTACAATGAGCAGTTCTTC. This translates into CASSLSRLAGPYNEQFF.

In the case of this clonotype: This likely comes from a read error, as the CDR3 has no conserved phenylalanine or tryptophan at its end. The DNA is left out, because the CDR3 cannot be placed on it with certainty; the CDR3 is given as TCRdb lists it. The chain carries TRBV14 and TRBJ1-2; the table assigns TRBD1, which was not confirmed against the DNA. From its first to its last residue, the CDR3 has 14 amino acids. Germline lookup yields CDR1 SGHDN and CDR2 FVKESK. This CDR3 reads CASSPGQGAAGYAV.

Remarks on this clonotype: One junction end disagrees with the germline gene, perhaps due to a read error. This chain uses TRBV4-2 with TRBJ2-7; TRBD2 aligns across 7 bases. This CDR3 has 15 residues. Looked up from germline, CDR1 is LGHNA and CDR2 is YNFKEQ. CDR3 coding DNA: TGTGTCAGCAGCCAAGCTACTAGCGCCTCCTACGAGCAGTACTTC. Translating gives CVSSQATSASYEQYF.

CDR3 DNA: TGTGCCAGCAGCCCCCTATCCGGGGTCAGCCAAGAGACCCAGTTCTTC. As protein: CASSPLSGVSQETQFF. The J gene is TRBJ2-1, the V gene TRBV6-5; D may be TRBD2 (5 bases). CDR1 is MNHEY and CDR2 is SVGAGI in the germline V gene. This CDR3 has 16 residues. V shed 6 bases and J shed 13 bases, with 28 bases lying between them.